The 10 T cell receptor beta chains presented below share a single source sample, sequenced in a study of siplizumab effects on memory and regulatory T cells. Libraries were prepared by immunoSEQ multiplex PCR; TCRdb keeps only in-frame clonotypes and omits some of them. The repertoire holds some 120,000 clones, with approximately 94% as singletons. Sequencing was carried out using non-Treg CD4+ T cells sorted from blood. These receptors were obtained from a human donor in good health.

The CDR3 nucleotides read TGTGCCAGCAGTTGGACGGAGCCCAGTAACTCACCCCTCCACTTT. It encodes CASSWTEPSNSPLHF. The V and J genes are TRBV6-1 and TRBJ1-6; D uncertain. Trimming pared 5 bases from V and 10 bases from J, leaving 18 bases between. Germline V gives CDR1 MNHNS, CDR2 SASEGT. The CDR3 is 15 amino acids.

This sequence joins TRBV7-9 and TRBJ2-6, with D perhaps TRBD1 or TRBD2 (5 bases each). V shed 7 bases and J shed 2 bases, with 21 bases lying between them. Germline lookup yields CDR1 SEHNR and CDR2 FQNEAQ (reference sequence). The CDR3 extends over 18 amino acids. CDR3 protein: CASNNLRDPNPGANVLTF. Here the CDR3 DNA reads TGTGCCAGCAACAATCTCCGGGACCCCAATCCTGGGGCCAACGTCCTGACTTTC.

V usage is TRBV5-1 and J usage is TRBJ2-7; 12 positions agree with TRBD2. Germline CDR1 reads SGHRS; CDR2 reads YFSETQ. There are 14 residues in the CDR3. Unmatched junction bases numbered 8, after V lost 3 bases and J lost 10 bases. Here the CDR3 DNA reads TGCGCCAGCAGCTACAGACTAGCGGGAGCGGAACAGTACTTC. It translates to CASSYRLAGAEQYF.

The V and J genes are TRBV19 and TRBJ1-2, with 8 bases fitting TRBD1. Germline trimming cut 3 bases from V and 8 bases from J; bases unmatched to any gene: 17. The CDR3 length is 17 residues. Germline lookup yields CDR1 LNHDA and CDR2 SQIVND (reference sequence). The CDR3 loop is CASSIHNTGQGRNGYTF. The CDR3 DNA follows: TGTGCCAGTAGTATTCACAATACCGGACAGGGAAGGAACGGCTACACCTTC.

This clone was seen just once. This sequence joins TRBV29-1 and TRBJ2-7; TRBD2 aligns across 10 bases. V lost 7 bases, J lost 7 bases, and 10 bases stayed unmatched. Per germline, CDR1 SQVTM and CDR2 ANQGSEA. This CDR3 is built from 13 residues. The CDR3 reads CSASLAGVREQYF. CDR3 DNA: TGCAGCGCCAGTCTAGCGGGAGTAAGGGAGCAGTACTTC.

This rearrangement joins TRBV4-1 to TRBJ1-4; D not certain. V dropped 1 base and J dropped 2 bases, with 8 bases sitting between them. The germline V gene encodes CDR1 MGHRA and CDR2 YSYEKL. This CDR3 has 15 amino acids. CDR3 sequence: CASSQVGLTNEKLFF. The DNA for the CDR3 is TGCGCCAGCAGCCAAGTGGGCTTGACTAATGAAAAACTGTTTTTT.

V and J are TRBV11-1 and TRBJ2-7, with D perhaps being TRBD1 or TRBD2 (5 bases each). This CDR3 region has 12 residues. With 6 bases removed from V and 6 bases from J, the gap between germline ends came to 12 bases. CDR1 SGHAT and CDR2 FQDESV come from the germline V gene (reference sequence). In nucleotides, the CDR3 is TGTGCCAGCAGGACTGGGACGGGCGAGCAGTACTTC. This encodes CASRTGTGEQYF.

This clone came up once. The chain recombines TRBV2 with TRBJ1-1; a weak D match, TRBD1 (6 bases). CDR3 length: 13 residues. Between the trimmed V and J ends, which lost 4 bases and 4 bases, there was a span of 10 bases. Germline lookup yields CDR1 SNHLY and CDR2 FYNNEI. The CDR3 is CASSVNRVTEAFF. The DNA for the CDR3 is TGTGCCAGCAGTGTGAACAGGGTCACTGAAGCTTTCTTT.

CDR3 loop: CASSSPGTGNTGELFF. CDR3 DNA: TGTGCCAGCAGCTCGCCAGGGACAGGGAACACCGGGGAGCTGTTTTTT. V is TRBV5-6 and J is TRBJ2-2; TRBD1 agrees at 8 bases. Germline trimming cut 3 bases from V and 1 base from J; bases unmatched to any gene: 5. In germline, CDR1 is SGHDT, CDR2 YYEEEE. The CDR3 is 16 amino acids.

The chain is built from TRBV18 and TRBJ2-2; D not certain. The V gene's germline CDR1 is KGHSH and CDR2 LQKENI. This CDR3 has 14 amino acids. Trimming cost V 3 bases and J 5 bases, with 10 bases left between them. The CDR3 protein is CASSPVVSTGELFF. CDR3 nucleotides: TGTGCCAGCTCACCTGTGGTAAGTACCGGGGAGCTGTTTTTT.